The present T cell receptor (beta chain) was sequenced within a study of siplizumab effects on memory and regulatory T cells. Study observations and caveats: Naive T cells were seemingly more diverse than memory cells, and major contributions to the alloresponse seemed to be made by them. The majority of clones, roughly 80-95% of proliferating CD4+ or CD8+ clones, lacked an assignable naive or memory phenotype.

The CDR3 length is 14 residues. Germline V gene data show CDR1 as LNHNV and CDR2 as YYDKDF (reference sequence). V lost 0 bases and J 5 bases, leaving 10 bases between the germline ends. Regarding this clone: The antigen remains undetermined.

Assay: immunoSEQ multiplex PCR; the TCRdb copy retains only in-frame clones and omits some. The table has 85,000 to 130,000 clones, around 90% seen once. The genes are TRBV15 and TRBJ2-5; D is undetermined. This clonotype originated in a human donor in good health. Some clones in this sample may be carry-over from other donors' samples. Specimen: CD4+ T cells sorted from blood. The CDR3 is CATSRDPKGETQYF. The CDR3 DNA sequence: TGTGCCACCAGCAGAGATCCCAAGGGCGAGACCCAGTACTTC.